This entry lists 21 T cell receptor beta chains sequenced from one sample in a study. TCRdb analysed the 5' RACE reads with MiXCR anew, one entry per CDR3 protein. The data show around 5,600 distinct CDR3 sequences, around 66% seen once. The specimen was memory CD4+ T cells sorted from a lymph node. The subset here: memory CD4+ T cells, CD4+CD45RO+CD25-. These receptors were collected from a female donor with breast cancer.

The chain joins TRBV7-6 to TRBJ1-4; D is uncertain. Looked up from germline, CDR1 is SGHVS and CDR2 is FNYEAQ. The V end was cut by 5 bases, the J end by 4 bases, with 8 bases between. The CDR3 runs 13 residues. CDR3 in amino acids: CASSHDFNEKLFF. The CDR3 coding sequence is TGTGCCAGCAGCCACGACTTTAATGAAAAACTGTTTTTT.

V gene TRBV6-5 combines with J gene TRBJ2-7; TRBD1 agrees at 7 bases. Germline V gene sequence: CDR1 MNHEY, CDR2 SVGAGI. The trim removed 6 bases at V and 3 bases at J, leaving 5 bases unmatched. The CDR3 is made up of 13 amino acids. This CDR3 reads CASRRGQSYEQYF. CDR3 nucleotide sequence: TGTGCCAGCAGGAGGGGACAGAGCTACGAGCAGTACTTC.

The genes are TRBV5-1 and TRBJ2-3; maybe TRBD1 (6 bases). The V and J ends lost 4 bases and 1 base respectively, with 13 bases between them. The CDR3 length is 15 residues. Germline V CDR1 and CDR2: SGHRS, YFSETQ. The CDR3 region is CASSVTEGGTDTQYF. The CDR3 DNA reads TGCGCCAGCAGCGTAACAGAGGGGGGCACAGATACGCAGTATTTT.

The sample holds one count of this clonotype. This is likely a read error, given that the CDR3 carries no conserved phenylalanine or tryptophan at its end. J is TRBJ2-1 and V is TRBV5-1, with D unclear. V lost 0 bases, J lost 7 bases, and 8 bases lay in between. Germline loops: CDR1 SGHRS, CDR2 YFSETQ. The CDR3 is made up of 13 amino acids. For the CDR3, the DNA is TGCGCCAGCAGCTTGGGCCCCGCAAATGAGCAGTTCTCC. It translates to CASSLGPANEQFS.

Of note for this clonotype: Relative to the germline gene, one junction end is altered; a read error may explain this. CDR3: CSAPGQGIYGHTF. As DNA, the CDR3 is TGCAGTGCTCCGGGACAGGGTATCTATGGCCACACCTTC. V is TRBV20-1 and J is TRBJ1-2; TRBD1 matches at 9 bases. Germline V lookup: CDR1 DFQATT, CDR2 SNEGSKA (reference sequence). The CDR3 consists of 13 residues.

This rearrangement joins TRBV7-3 to TRBJ2-3, with 11 bases lining up with TRBD2. J was trimmed by 2 bases and V by 2 bases; bases with no gene match: 3. Germline CDR1 SGHTA, CDR2 FQGTGA. There are 16 residues in the CDR3. CDR3 in amino acids: CASSLASGGNTDTQYF. CDR3 in DNA: TGTGCCAGCAGCTTAGCTAGCGGGGGGAACACAGATACGCAGTATTTT.

The CDR3 protein is CASSDPDTDTQYF. For the CDR3, the DNA is TGTGCCAGCAGTGATCCGGACACAGATACGCAGTATTTT. The chain employs TRBV6-1 and TRBJ2-3; no reliable D call. V was trimmed by 3 bases and J by 2 bases, leaving 6 bases between them. Germline-derived CDR1 and CDR2 are MNHNS and SASEGT. CDR3 length: 13 residues.

The V gene is TRBV20-1, the J gene TRBJ2-1; 8 bases map to TRBD2. CDR3 size: 12 residues. V was pared by 8 bases and J by 7 bases, with 7 bases of the junction left unmatched. Per germline, CDR1 DFQATT and CDR2 SNEGSKA (reference sequence). The CDR3 nucleotides are TGCAGTACATTAGCGGGACCTAATGAGCAGTTCTTC. Amino acid sequence: CSTLAGPNEQFF.

This chain links TRBV20-1 with TRBJ2-7; D is possibly TRBD2 (6 bases). The CDR3 contains 14 residues. The germline V and J ends were trimmed by 6 bases and 2 bases, with 17 bases remaining between them. Germline assignment: CDR1 DFQATT and CDR2 SNEGSKA (reference sequence). The CDR3 here is CSASAPLATYEQYF. For the CDR3, the DNA is TGCAGTGCCTCGGCCCCACTAGCTACCTACGAGCAGTACTTC.

This clonotype was recorded a few times. The chain links TRBV5-1 to TRBJ1-1; the D is unclear. Trimming left V 4 bases short and J 3 bases short, with 10 bases between. The CDR3 totals 13 residues. Germline CDR1 is SGHRS and CDR2 is YFSETQ. Here the CDR3 DNA reads TGCGCCAGCAGCCTCAGGCGCTACACTGAAGCTTTCTTT. Its protein is CASSLRRYTEAFF. The whole variable domain, remainder taken from reference TRBV5-1 and TRBJ1-1, is KAGVTQTPRYLIKTRGQQVTLSCSPISGHRSVSWYQQTPGQGLQFLFEYFSETQRNKGNFPGRFSGRQFSNSRSEMNVSTLELGDSALYLCASSLRRYTEAFFGQGTRLTVV.

The rearrangement links TRBV2 to TRBJ1-3, with D maybe TRBD1 (5 bases). CDR1 and CDR2 (germline): SNHLY, FYNNEI. The CDR3 has 16 amino acids. Between the trimmed V and J ends, which lost 5 bases and 0 bases, there was a span of 14 bases. CDR3 nucleotides: TGTGCCAGCAGTCAAGGGACTTCCCGCTCTGGAAACACCATATATTTT. As protein: CASSQGTSRSGNTIYF.

This chain joins TRBV5-1 and TRBJ1-4; TRBD1 agrees at 8 bases. V shed 4 bases and J 7 bases; nucleotides not matched to a gene: 12. In germline, CDR1 is SGHRS, CDR2 YFSETQ. CDR3 length: 16 amino acids. DNA of the CDR3: TGCGCCAGCAGCCTACTCGGACAGGGCGAAGGTGAAAAACTGTTTTTT. Its translation is CASSLLGQGEGEKLFF.

The J gene is TRBJ2-1, the V gene TRBV5-1, with 9 bases matching TRBD1. The CDR3 loop spans 15 amino acids. V shed 0 bases, J shed 2 bases, and the junction held 0 bases outside the gene matches. CDR1 is SGHRS, CDR2 YFSETQ, per germline. The CDR3 region is CASSLGDRAYNEQFF. For the CDR3, the DNA is TGCGCCAGCAGCTTGGGGGACAGGGCCTACAATGAGCAGTTCTTC.

J is TRBJ1-6 and V is TRBV7-9, with 7 bases that match TRBD1. With V trimmed by 4 bases and J by 7 bases, 7 bases remained unmatched. Germline V gene sequence: CDR1 SEHNR, CDR2 FQNEAQ (reference sequence). The CDR3 length is 15 residues. The CDR3, as DNA: TGTGCCAGCAGCTCCCCGGACAGGACCAATTCACCCCTCCACTTT. Its translation: CASSSPDRTNSPLHF.

This chain uses TRBV12-3 or TRBV12-4 with TRBJ1-6; D remains unclear. This CDR3 is built from 13 residues. Trimming cost V 5 bases and J 10 bases, with 12 bases left between them. CDR3 coding DNA: TGTGCCAGCAGTGCCCAGATTGACTCACCCCTCCACTTT. This translates into CASSAQIDSPLHF.

This sequence joins TRBV6-4 and TRBJ2-7; 15 nucleotides agree with TRBD2. The CDR3 is 15 amino acids. The germline gives CDR1 MRHNA, CDR2 SNTAGT. J was trimmed by 2 bases and V by 8 bases; bases with no gene match: 4. CDR3 protein: CASYGTSGRTYEQYF. The CDR3 nucleotides read TGTGCCAGCTACGGGACTAGCGGGAGGACCTACGAGCAGTACTTC.

The CDR3 is CASQFNGAGVGHEQYF. The CDR3 DNA reads TGTGCCTCTCAGTTTAACGGAGCGGGAGTGGGTCACGAGCAGTACTTC. J is TRBJ2-7 and V is TRBV30; TRBD2 matches at 8 bases. Germline CDR1 is GTSNPN and CDR2 is SVGIG (reference sequence). The CDR3 is made up of 16 amino acids. V lost 7 bases and J lost 5; bases outside the gene matches: 19.

This chain links TRBV6-6 with TRBJ2-3; weak D call: TRBD2 (5 bases). Germline V CDR1 and CDR2: MNHNY, SVGAGI (reference sequence). The CDR3 totals 15 residues. With 2 bases removed from V and 6 bases from J, the gap between germline ends came to 15 bases. CDR3 amino acids: CASSYGLERSDTQYF. CDR3 bases: TGTGCCAGCAGTTACGGTCTAGAGCGGAGTGATACGCAGTATTTT.

A word on this clonotype: A much larger clone differs from this one at a single base, so this may be a read error. In this CDR3 the conserved last residue, phenylalanine or tryptophan, is missing, so a read error is likely. The chain carries TRBV5-1 and TRBJ1-6, with unresolved D. CDR1 SGHRS and CDR2 YFSETQ come from the germline V gene. Trimming shortened V by 0 bases and J by 10 bases, and 14 bases separated the two germline ends. The CDR3 is 15 amino acids. The CDR3 protein is CASSLVFQSGSPLHL. The CDR3 nucleotides are TGCGCCAGCAGCTTGGTGTTCCAATCGGGATCACCCCTCCACCTT.

Remarks on this clonotype: The junction and the germline gene differ at one end; a read error may be behind it. Here the CDR3 DNA reads TGTGCCAGCAGTTATAGTCGTTTCAGTAGGCAGGGAGTCACCTTC. Residues: CASSYSRFSRQGVTF. This sequence joins TRBV27 and TRBJ2-7; perhaps D is TRBD1 or TRBD2 (5 bases each). Germline V CDR1 and CDR2: MNHEY, SMNVEV (reference sequence). The CDR3 contains 15 residues.

The rearrangement links TRBV4-2 to TRBJ1-5; D may be TRBD1 (6 bases). The V end was cut by 3 bases, the J end by 4 bases, with 13 bases between. This CDR3 is built from 15 residues. Germline V gene sequence: CDR1 LGHNA, CDR2 YNFKEQ. The CDR3 spells CASSQETGWNQPQHF. As DNA, the CDR3 is TGTGCCAGCAGCCAGGAAACAGGGTGGAATCAGCCCCAGCATTTT.